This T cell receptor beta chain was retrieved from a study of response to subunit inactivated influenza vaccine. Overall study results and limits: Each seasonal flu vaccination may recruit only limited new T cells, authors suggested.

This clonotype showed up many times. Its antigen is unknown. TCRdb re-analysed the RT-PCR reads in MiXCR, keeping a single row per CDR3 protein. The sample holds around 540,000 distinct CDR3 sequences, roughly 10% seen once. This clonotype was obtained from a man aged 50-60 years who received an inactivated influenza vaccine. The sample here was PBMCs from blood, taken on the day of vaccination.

The DNA for the CDR3 is TGTGCCAGCAGCTTACGGCAGGGGGATCTGGGGGATGAGCAGTTCTTC. Its translation is CASSLRQGDLGDEQFF. V and J are TRBV11-3 and TRBJ2-1; TRBD1 agrees at 7 bases. Germline trimming cut 2 bases from V and 8 bases from J; bases unmatched to any gene: 12. Germline V lookup: CDR1 SGHNT, CDR2 YENEEA. The CDR3 length is 16 residues.